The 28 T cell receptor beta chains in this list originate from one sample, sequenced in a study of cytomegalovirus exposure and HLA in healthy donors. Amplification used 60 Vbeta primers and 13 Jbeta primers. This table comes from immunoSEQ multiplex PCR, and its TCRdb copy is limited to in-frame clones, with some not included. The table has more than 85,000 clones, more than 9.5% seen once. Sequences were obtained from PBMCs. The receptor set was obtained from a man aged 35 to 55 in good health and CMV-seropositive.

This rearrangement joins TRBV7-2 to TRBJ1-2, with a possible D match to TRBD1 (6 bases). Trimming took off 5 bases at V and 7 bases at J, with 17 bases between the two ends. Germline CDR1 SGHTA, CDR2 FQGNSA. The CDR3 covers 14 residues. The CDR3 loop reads CASSATEGTFGYTF. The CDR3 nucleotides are TGTGCCAGCAGCGCGACCGAAGGGACATTTGGCTACACCTTC. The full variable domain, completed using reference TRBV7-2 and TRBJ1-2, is GAGVSQSPSNKVTEKGKDVELRCDPISGHTALYWYRQSLGQGLEFLIYFQGNSAPDKSGLPSDRFSAERTGGSVSTLTIQRTQQEDSAVYLCASSATEGTFGYTFGSGTRLTVV.

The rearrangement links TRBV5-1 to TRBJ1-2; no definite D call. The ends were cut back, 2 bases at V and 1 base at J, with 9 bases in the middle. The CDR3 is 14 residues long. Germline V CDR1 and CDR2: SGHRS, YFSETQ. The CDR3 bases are TGCGCCAGCAGCTTAATGGCTTTTAACTATGGCTACACCTTC. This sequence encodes CASSLMAFNYGYTF.

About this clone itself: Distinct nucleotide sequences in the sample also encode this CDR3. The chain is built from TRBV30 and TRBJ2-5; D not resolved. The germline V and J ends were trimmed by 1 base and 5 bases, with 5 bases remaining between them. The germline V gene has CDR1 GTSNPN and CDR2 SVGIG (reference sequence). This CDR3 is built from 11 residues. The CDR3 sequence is CAWSARETQYF. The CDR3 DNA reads TGTGCCTGGAGTGCACGGGAGACCCAGTACTTC.

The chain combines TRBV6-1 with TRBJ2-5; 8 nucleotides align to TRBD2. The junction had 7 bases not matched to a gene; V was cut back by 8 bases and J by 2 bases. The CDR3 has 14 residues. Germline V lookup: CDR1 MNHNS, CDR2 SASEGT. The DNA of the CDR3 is TGTGCCAGCGTGGTAGCGGGGTTGCAAGAGACCCAGTACTTC. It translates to CASVVAGLQETQYF.

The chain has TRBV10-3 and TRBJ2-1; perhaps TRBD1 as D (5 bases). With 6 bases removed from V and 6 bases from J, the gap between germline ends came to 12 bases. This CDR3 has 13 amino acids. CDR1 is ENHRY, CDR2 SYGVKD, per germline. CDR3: CAISQGWANEQFF. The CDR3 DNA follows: TGTGCCATCAGCCAGGGTTGGGCCAATGAGCAGTTCTTC.

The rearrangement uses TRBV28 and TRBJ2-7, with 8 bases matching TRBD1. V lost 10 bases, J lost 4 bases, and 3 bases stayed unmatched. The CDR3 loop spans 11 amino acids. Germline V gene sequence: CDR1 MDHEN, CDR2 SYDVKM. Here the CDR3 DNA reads TGTGCCACACAGGGGGTTTACGAGCAGTACTTC. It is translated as CATQGVYEQYF. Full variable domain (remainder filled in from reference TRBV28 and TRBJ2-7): DVKVTQSSRYLVKRTGEKVFLECVQDMDHENMFWYRQDPGLGLRLIYFSYDVKMKEKGDIPEGYSVSREKKERFSLILESASTNQTSMYLCATQGVYEQYFGPGTRLTVT.

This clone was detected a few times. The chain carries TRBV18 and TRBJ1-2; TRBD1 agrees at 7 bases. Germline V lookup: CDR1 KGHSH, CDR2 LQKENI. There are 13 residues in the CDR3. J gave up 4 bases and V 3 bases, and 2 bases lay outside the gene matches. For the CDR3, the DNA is TGTGCCAGCTCACCTTCAGGGGGCTATGGCTACACCTTC. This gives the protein CASSPSGGYGYTF.

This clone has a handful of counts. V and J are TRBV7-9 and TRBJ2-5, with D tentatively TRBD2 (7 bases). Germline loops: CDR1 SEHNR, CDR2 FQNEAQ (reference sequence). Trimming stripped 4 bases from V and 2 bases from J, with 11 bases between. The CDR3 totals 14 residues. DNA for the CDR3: TGTGCCAGCAGCTGGGGGGGACAACAAGAGACCCAGTACTTC. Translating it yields CASSWGGQQETQYF. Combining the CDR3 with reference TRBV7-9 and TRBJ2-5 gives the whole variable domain DTGVSQNPRHKITKRGQNVTFRCDPISEHNRLYWYRQTLGQGPEFLTYFQNEAQLEKSRLLSDRFSAERPKGSFSTLEIQRTEQGDSAMYLCASSWGGQQETQYFGPGTRLLVL.

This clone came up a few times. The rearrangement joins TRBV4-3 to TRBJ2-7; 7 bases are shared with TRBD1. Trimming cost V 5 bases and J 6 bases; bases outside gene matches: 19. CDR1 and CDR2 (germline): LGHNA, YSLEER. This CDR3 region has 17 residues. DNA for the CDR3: TGCGCCAGCAGCTCCAAGTACGGACAGGCCAGATTTGGCGAGCAGTACTTC. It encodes CASSSKYGQARFGEQYF.

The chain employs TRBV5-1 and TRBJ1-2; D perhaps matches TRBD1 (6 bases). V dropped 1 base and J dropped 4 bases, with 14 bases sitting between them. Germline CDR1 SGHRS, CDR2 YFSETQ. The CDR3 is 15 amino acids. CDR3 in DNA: TGCGCCAGCAGCTTGACAGGGCTGGTGATCTATGGCTACACCTTC. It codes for CASSLTGLVIYGYTF.

The CDR3 is CASSLNEGYEQYF. CDR3 DNA sequence: TGCGCCAGCAGCCTCAACGAGGGCTACGAGCAGTACTTC. This rearrangement joins TRBV4-1 to TRBJ2-7; possible D gene TRBD2, 5 bases. The V gene's germline CDR1 is MGHRA and CDR2 YSYEKL. The ends were cut back, 4 bases at V and 3 bases at J, with 10 bases in the middle. This CDR3 has 13 residues.

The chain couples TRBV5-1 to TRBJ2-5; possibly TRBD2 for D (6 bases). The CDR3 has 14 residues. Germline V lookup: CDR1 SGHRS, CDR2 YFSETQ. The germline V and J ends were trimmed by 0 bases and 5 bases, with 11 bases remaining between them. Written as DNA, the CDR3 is TGCGCCAGCAGCTTGGGAGGCGGGGTGGAGACCCAGTACTTC. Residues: CASSLGGGVETQYF.

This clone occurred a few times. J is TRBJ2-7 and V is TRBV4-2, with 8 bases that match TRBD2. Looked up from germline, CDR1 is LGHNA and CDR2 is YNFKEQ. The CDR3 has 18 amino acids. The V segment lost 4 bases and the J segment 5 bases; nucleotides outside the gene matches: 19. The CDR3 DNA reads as TGTGCCAGCAGCCGAGCCCCACCGGGCGGGAGGATAGGGAACGAGCAGTACTTC. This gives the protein CASSRAPPGGRIGNEQYF.

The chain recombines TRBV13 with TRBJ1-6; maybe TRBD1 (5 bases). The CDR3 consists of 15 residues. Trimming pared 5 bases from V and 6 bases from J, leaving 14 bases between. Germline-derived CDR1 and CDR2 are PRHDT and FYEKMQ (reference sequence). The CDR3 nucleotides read TGTGCCAGCAGCCACACATCCGGGGGTAATTCACCCCTCCACTTT. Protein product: CASSHTSGGNSPLHF.

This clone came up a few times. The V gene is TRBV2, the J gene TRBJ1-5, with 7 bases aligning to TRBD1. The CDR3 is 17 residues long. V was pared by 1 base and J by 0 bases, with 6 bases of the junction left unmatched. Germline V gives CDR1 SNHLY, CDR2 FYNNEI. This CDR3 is CASSEGAGGISNQPQHF. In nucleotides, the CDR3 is TGTGCCAGCAGTGAAGGGGCAGGGGGTATTAGCAATCAGCCCCAGCATTTT.

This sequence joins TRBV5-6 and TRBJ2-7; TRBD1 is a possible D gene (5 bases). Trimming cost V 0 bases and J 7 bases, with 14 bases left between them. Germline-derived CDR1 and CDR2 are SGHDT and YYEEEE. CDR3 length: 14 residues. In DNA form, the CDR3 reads TGTGCCAGCAGCTTGGATACAGGACCTACGGAGCAGTACTTC. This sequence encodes CASSLDTGPTEQYF.

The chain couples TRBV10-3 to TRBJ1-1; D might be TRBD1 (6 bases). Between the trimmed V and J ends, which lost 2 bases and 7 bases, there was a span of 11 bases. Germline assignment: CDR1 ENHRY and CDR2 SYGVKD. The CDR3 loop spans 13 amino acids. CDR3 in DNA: TGTGCCATCAGTGAGGGGGGCGTGATTGAAGCTTTCTTT. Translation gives CAISEGGVIEAFF.

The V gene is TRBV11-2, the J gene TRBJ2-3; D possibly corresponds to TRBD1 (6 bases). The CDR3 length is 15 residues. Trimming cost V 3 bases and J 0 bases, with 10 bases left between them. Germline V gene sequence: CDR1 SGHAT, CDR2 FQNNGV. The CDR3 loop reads CASSFGQLSTDTQYF. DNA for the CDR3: TGTGCCAGCAGCTTTGGACAGTTAAGCACAGATACGCAGTATTTT.

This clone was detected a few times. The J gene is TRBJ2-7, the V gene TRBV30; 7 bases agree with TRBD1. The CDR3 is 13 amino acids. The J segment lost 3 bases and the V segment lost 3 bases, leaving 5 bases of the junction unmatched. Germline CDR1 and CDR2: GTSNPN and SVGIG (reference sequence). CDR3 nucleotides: TGTGCCTGGAGCCCAGACAGGGACTACGAGCAGTACTTC. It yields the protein CAWSPDRDYEQYF.

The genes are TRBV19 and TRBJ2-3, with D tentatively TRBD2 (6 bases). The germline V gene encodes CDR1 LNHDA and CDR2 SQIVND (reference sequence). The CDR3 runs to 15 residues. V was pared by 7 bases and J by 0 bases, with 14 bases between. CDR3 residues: CASKGGTTSTDTQYF. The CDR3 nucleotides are TGTGCCAGTAAGGGCGGGACGACTAGCACAGATACGCAGTATTTT.

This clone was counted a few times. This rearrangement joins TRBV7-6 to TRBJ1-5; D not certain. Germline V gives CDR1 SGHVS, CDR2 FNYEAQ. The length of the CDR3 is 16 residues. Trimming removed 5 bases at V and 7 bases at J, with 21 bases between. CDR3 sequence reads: CASSPPGIMKEQPQHF. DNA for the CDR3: TGTGCCAGCAGCCCCCCCGGGATAATGAAGGAGCAGCCCCAGCATTTT.

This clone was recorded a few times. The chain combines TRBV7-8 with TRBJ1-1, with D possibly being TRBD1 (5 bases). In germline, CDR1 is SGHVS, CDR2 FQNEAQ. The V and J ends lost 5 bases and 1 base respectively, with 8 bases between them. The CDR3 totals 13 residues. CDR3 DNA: TGTGCCAGCAGCGCCGACAGGAACACTGAAGCTTTCTTT. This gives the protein CASSADRNTEAFF.

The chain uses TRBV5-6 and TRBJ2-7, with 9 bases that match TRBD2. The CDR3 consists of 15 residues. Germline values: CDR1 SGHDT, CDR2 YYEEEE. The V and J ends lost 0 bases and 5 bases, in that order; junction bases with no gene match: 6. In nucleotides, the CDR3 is TGTGCCAGCAGCTTGGAACCACTAGCGGGCGACGAGCAGTACTTC. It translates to CASSLEPLAGDEQYF.

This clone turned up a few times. CDR3 amino acids: CASSPQARPTDTQYF. The CDR3 DNA follows: TGTGCCAGCAGTCCGCAAGCGAGACCCACAGATACGCAGTATTTT. The chain couples TRBV6-1 to TRBJ2-3; D remains ambiguous. The CDR3 has 15 residues. CDR1 and CDR2 from the germline V gene are MNHNS and SASEGT. The V end lost 5 bases, the J end lost 2 bases, and 14 bases lay between the germline ends.

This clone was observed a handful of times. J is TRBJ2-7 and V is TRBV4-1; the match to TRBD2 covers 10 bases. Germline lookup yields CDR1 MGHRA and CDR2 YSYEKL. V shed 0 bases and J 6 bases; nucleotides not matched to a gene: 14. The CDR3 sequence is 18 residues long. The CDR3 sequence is CASSQDAAGAAGGLEQYF. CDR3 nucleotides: TGCGCCAGCAGCCAAGATGCCGCCGGAGCAGCGGGAGGGCTCGAGCAGTACTTC.

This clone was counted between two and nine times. The CDR3 is CASSVSGTSYNEQFF. Written as DNA, the CDR3 is TGTGCCAGCAGCGTCAGCGGAACGTCCTACAATGAGCAGTTCTTC. The chain uses TRBV9 and TRBJ2-1, with D perhaps TRBD2 (5 bases). CDR1 and CDR2 (germline): SGDLS, YYNGEE. The CDR3 covers 15 residues. Trimming pared 2 bases from V and 1 base from J, leaving 10 bases between.

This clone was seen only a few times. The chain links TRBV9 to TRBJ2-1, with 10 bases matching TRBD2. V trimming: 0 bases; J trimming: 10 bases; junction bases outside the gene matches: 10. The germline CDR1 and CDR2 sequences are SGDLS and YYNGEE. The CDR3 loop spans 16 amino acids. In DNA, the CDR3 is TGTGCCAGCAGCGTAGTCGGTCTAGCGGGAGTTGGGGAGCAGTTCTTC. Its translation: CASSVVGLAGVGEQFF.

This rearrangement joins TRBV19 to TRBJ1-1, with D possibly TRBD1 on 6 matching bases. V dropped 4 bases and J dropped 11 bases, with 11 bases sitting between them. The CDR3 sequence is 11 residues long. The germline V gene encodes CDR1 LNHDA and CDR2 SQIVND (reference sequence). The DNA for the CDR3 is TGTGCCAGTAGTAACAGGGTTGGGGCTTTCTTT. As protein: CASSNRVGAFF.